This TCR beta chain was profiled in a study of T cell changes during pregnancy in multiple sclerosis. The CDR3 consists of 14 residues. Germline CDR1 and CDR2: MNHNS and SASEGT. V trimming: 5 bases; J trimming: 6 bases; junction bases outside the gene matches: 9. The table came from immunoSEQ multiplex PCR; TCRdb's copy has only in-frame clones and leaves some out. This table has roughly 36,000 clones, roughly 93% appearing once. This chain joins TRBV6-1 and TRBJ1-1, with 7 bases fitting TRBD1. The receptor was derived from a female donor in good health, enrolled as a control in a pregnancy study. This material consisted of peripheral blood, taken in the second trimester of pregnancy. Here the CDR3 reads CASSLSGQVAEAFF. As DNA, the CDR3 is TGTGCCAGCAGTTTATCAGGACAGGTGGCTGAAGCTTTCTTT.